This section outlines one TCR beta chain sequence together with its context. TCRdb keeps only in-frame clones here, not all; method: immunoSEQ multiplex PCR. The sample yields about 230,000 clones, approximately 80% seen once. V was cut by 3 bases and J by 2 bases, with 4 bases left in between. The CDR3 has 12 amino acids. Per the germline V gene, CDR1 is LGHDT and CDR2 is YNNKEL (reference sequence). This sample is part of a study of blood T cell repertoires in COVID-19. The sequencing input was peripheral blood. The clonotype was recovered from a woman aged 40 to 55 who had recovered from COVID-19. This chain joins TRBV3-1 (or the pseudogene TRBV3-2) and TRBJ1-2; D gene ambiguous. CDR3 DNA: TGTGCCAGCAGCCACGGGAACTATGGCTACACCTTC. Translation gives CASSHGNYGYTF.